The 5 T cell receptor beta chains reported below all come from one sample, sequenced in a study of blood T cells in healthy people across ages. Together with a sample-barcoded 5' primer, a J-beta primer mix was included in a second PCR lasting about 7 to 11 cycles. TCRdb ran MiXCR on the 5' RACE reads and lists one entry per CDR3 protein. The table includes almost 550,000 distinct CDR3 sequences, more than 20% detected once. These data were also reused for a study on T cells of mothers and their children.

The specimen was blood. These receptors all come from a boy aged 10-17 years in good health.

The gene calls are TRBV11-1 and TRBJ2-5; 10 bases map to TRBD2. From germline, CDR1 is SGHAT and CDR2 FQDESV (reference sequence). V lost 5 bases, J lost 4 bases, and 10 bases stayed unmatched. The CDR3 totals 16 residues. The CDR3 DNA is TGTGCCAGCAGCCAGTTAGCGGGAGGTCCAGGAGAGACCCAGTACTTC. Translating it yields CASSQLAGGPGETQYF.

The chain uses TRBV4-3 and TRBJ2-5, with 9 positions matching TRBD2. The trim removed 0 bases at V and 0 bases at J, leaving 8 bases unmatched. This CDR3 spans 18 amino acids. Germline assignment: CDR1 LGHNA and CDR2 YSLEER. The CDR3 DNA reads TGCGCCAGCAGCCAAGATTCCACTAGCGGGCGATACCAAGAGACCCAGTACTTC. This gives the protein CASSQDSTSGRYQETQYF.

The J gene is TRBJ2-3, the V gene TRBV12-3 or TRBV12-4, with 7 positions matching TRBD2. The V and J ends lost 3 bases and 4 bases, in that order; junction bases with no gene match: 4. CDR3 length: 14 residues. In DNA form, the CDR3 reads TGTGCCAGCAGTTTCCTCGCGGGGGCAGATACGCAGTATTTT. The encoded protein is CASSFLAGADTQYF.

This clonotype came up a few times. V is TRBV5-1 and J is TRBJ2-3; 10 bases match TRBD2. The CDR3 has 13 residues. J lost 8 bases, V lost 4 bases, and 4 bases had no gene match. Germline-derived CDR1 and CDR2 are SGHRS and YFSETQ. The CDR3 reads CASSRLAGGTQYF. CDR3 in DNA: TGCGCCAGCAGCAGATTAGCGGGAGGTACGCAGTATTTT.

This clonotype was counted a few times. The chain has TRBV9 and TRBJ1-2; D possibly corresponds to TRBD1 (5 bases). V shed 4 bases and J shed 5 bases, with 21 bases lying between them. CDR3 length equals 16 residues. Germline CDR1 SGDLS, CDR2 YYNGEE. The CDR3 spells CASSQAGRGAEYGYTF. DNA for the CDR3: TGTGCCAGCAGCCAAGCCGGCCGGGGCGCTGAGTATGGCTACACCTTC.